Each of the 17 T cell receptor beta chains below was sequenced from the same sample in a study of blood T cell repertoires in COVID-19. Method: immunoSEQ multiplex PCR; TCRdb's copy keeps in-frame clones and lacks some. The repertoire consists of under 200,000 clones, with roughly 90% occurring once and the leading ten covering approximately 8.1%. Material for sequencing was PBMCs or T cells enriched from blood (not recorded which). The receptors were sampled from a woman between 18 and 30 years old who had recovered from COVID-19.

The chain's CDR3 is CASSQTLGGDEKLFF. The CDR3 DNA reads as TGCGCCAGCAGCCAAACACTCGGGGGGGATGAAAAACTGTTTTTT. The V gene is TRBV5-1, the J gene TRBJ1-4, with TRBD1 as a possible D gene (5 bases). Germline V CDR1 and CDR2: SGHRS, YFSETQ. V lost 4 bases and J 6 bases, leaving 16 bases between the germline ends. The length of the CDR3 is 15 residues.

This chain links TRBV5-1 with TRBJ1-6; D is perhaps TRBD1 (5 bases). Germline loops: CDR1 SGHRS, CDR2 YFSETQ. The V end was cut by 4 bases, the J end by 2 bases, with 25 bases between. The CDR3 runs to 20 residues. CDR3 amino acids: CASSQSGSPILGAYNSPLHF. The CDR3 coding sequence is TGCGCCAGCAGCCAGTCGGGCAGTCCGATCCTAGGGGCCTATAATTCACCCCTCCACTTT.

This rearrangement joins TRBV7-9 to TRBJ1-4; D possibly corresponds to TRBD1 (6 bases). The V and J ends lost 4 bases and 5 bases respectively, with 17 bases between them. Germline lookup yields CDR1 SEHNR and CDR2 FQNEAQ (reference sequence). This CDR3 comprises 16 residues. The CDR3 coding sequence is TGTGCCAGCAGCTACACCCCAGGGGTTAGCAATGAAAAACTGTTTTTT. This codes for CASSYTPGVSNEKLFF.

The genes are TRBV5-4 and TRBJ1-3; no reliable D call. The CDR3 covers 14 residues. CDR1 is SGHNT and CDR2 is YYREEE in the germline V gene (reference sequence). Trimming pared 4 bases from V and 1 base from J, leaving 9 bases between. The CDR3 sequence is CASSTRVSGNTIYF. In DNA, the CDR3 is TGTGCCAGCAGCACTAGGGTTTCTGGAAACACCATATATTTT. The complete variable domain, with remaining parts taken from reference TRBV5-4 and TRBJ1-3, reads ETGVTQSPTHLIKTRGQQVTLRCSSQSGHNTVSWYQQALGQGPQFIFQYYREEENGRGNFPPRFSGLQFPNYSSELNVNALELDDSALYLCASSTRVSGNTIYFGEGSWLTVV.

This clone was counted between two and nine times. The V and J genes are TRBV7-2 and TRBJ2-1, with TRBD2 identical over 9 bases. Germline V gives CDR1 SGHTA, CDR2 FQGNSA. The J segment lost 8 bases and the V segment lost 5 bases, leaving 13 bases of the junction unmatched. CDR3 length: 16 residues. The CDR3 is CASSPRLAGGQDEQFF. CDR3 nucleotide sequence: TGTGCCAGCAGCCCCCGGCTGGCGGGGGGGCAGGATGAGCAGTTCTTC.

J is TRBJ1-1 and V is TRBV11-1; D call uncertain. CDR1 is SGHAT and CDR2 is FQDESV in the germline V gene (reference sequence). Between the trimmed V and J ends, which lost 4 bases and 2 bases, there was a span of 8 bases. The CDR3 consists of 13 residues. CDR3 in amino acids: CASSSQVNTEAFF. CDR3 sequence (DNA): TGTGCCAGCAGCTCCCAGGTCAACACTGAAGCTTTCTTT.

The chain employs TRBV30 and TRBJ2-3, with 15 bases matching TRBD2. The germline gives CDR1 GTSNPN, CDR2 SVGIG (reference sequence). Trimming removed 2 bases from V and 4 bases from J; junction bases left unmatched: 4. CDR3 length: 16 amino acids. CDR3 DNA: TGTGCCTGGAGTCTCGGACTAGCGGGGGGGCCAGATACGCAGTATTTT. It codes for CAWSLGLAGGPDTQYF. Filled out from reference TRBV30 and TRBJ2-3, the complete variable domain reads SQTIHQWPATLVQPVGSPLSLECTVEGTSNPNLYWYRQAAGRGLQLLFYSVGIGQISSEVPQNLSASRPQDRQFILSSKKLLLSDSGFYLCAWSLGLAGGPDTQYFGPGTRLTVL.

The V and J genes are TRBV7-9 and TRBJ2-5; D possibly corresponds to TRBD2 (5 bases). The CDR3 runs to 14 residues. V was clipped by 1 base and J by 2 bases, with 8 bases between them. Per germline, CDR1 SEHNR and CDR2 FQNEAQ (reference sequence). The CDR3 DNA is TGTGCCAGCAGCTTAGAAAGGAGGCAAGAGACCCAGTACTTC. It is translated as CASSLERRQETQYF.

The V gene is TRBV25-1, the J gene TRBJ1-2, with TRBD1 as a possible D gene (5 bases). This CDR3 has 13 residues. V was trimmed by 6 bases and J by 8 bases, leaving 16 bases between them. Looked up from germline, CDR1 is MGHDK and CDR2 is SYGVNS. CDR3: CASRPQTANGYTF. CDR3 nucleotide sequence: TGTGCCAGCAGACCCCAGACAGCTAACGGCTACACCTTC.

The V gene is TRBV5-6, the J gene TRBJ2-7, with TRBD1 matching 8 bases. The CDR3 extends over 19 amino acids. The germline V gene encodes CDR1 SGHDT and CDR2 YYEEEE. V lost 1 base and J lost 3; bases outside the gene matches: 18. CDR3 loop: CASSLTRDRYRRRVYEQYF. The DNA for the CDR3 is TGTGCCAGCAGCTTGACCCGGGACAGGTACCGTCGGAGGGTCTACGAGCAGTACTTC.

The chain has TRBV2 and TRBJ1-6; D not certain. This CDR3 is built from 14 residues. CDR1 and CDR2 from the germline V gene are SNHLY and FYNNEI. V gave up 3 bases and J gave up 11 bases, with 14 bases separating them. CDR3 in amino acids: CASSEEGTVTPLHF. CDR3 DNA sequence: TGTGCCAGCAGTGAGGAGGGAACTGTGACACCCCTCCACTTT.

In this sample, this clone turned up once. CDR3 coding DNA: TGTGCCAGTAGTATCGGCGAGGTGACCGGGGAGCTGTTTTTT. It codes for CASSIGEVTGELFF. The rearrangement uses TRBV19 and TRBJ2-2; no reliable D call. Germline V lookup: CDR1 LNHDA, CDR2 SQIVND (reference sequence). CDR3 length: 14 residues. Trimming removed 3 bases from V and 5 bases from J, with 10 bases in between.

The rearrangement uses TRBV7-9 and TRBJ1-1, with 8 bases fitting TRBD1. Trimming at V came to 5 bases and at J to 4 bases, leaving 18 bases not matched to a gene. From germline, CDR1 is SEHNR and CDR2 FQNEAQ (reference sequence). The CDR3 covers 18 residues. The CDR3 DNA follows: TGTGCCAGCAGCCCCCTAAGGGACAGGACAAATTGGGGCACTGAAGCTTTCTTT. Its translation is CASSPLRDRTNWGTEAFF.

The rearrangement joins TRBV5-4 to TRBJ2-3; TRBD2 is a possible D gene (6 bases). The CDR3 consists of 16 residues. CDR1 is SGHNT and CDR2 is YYREEE in the germline V gene (reference sequence). V was pared by 4 bases and J by 5 bases, with 20 bases between. The chain's CDR3 is CASSLPGHGGGDTQYF. CDR3 in DNA: TGTGCCAGCAGCCTGCCGGGCCATGGGGGAGGAGATACGCAGTATTTT.

This clone was observed a handful of times. CDR3 bases: TGTGCCAGCAGCTTGAGGTTTGGCGGGACAGGGGATTCACCCCTCCACTTT. Protein product: CASSLRFGGTGDSPLHF. The V gene is TRBV7-9, the J gene TRBJ1-6; 10 positions agree with TRBD1. V lost 3 bases, J lost 8 bases, and 10 bases stayed unmatched. Germline CDR1 is SEHNR and CDR2 is FQNEAQ (reference sequence). The CDR3 spans 17 residues.

V is TRBV4-2 and J is TRBJ2-1, with TRBD2 identical over 11 bases. With V trimmed by 6 bases and J by 5 bases, 9 bases remained unmatched. CDR1 is LGHNA, CDR2 YNFKEQ, per germline. The CDR3 is made up of 16 amino acids. The CDR3 DNA follows: TGTGCCAGCAGTCCACATAGCGGGGGGGCCGACAATGAGCAGTTCTTC. Its translation is CASSPHSGGADNEQFF.

This clone was seen only once. The genes are TRBV30 and TRBJ2-7, with D tentatively TRBD1 (7 bases). With 1 base removed from V and 2 bases from J, the gap between germline ends came to 15 bases. This CDR3 region has 15 residues. CDR1 GTSNPN and CDR2 SVGIG come from the germline V gene (reference sequence). CDR3 amino acids: CAWSGVRGTAYEQYF. CDR3 nucleotides: TGTGCCTGGAGTGGGGTTCGGGGGACAGCCTACGAGCAGTACTTC.